The next 8 T cell receptor beta chains were all read from a single sample in a study of blood T cell repertoires in COVID-19. The assay was immunoSEQ multiplex PCR, and TCRdb's table has in-frame clones only and misses some. The repertoire holds 120,000 to 150,000 clones, with approximately 91% as singletons. The specimen sequenced was peripheral blood. The origin of the receptors is a man in his fifties or sixties with active or convalescent COVID-19.

CDR3 nucleotides: TGTGCCAGCAGGCCCAGTTCGGGGGGGCTTTACGAGCAGTACTTC. This gives the protein CASRPSSGGLYEQYF. The chain is built from TRBV7-2 and TRBJ2-7, with 8 bases that match TRBD2. V lost 6 bases to trimming and J lost 4 bases; unmatched junction nucleotides: 11. This CDR3 is 15 amino acids long. The germline CDR1 and CDR2 sequences are SGHTA and FQGNSA.

The chain has TRBV7-2 and TRBJ1-4, with 8 bases lining up with TRBD1. The CDR3 totals 15 residues. J lost 8 bases, V lost 4 bases, and 9 bases had no gene match. CDR1 SGHTA and CDR2 FQGNSA come from the germline V gene. The CDR3 coding sequence is TGTGCCAGCAGCTCATCAGGGGGCGCTGGGGAAAAACTGTTTTTT. Protein product: CASSSSGGAGEKLFF. Looking up the rest from reference TRBV7-2 and TRBJ1-4 gives the full variable domain: GAGVSQSPSNKVTEKGKDVELRCDPISGHTALYWYRQSLGQGLEFLIYFQGNSAPDKSGLPSDRFSAERTGGSVSTLTIQRTQQEDSAVYLCASSSSGGAGEKLFFGSGTQLSVL.

The gene calls are TRBV6-2 or TRBV6-3 and TRBJ2-7; 10 bases align to TRBD1. Unmatched junction bases numbered 4, after V lost 5 bases and J lost 0 bases. Germline loops: CDR1 MNHEY, CDR2 SVGEGT. This CDR3 spans 15 amino acids. CDR3 in DNA: TGTGCCAGCAGTACTCGGACAGGGGGCTCCTACGAGCAGTACTTC. It yields the protein CASSTRTGGSYEQYF.

The chain employs TRBV5-1 and TRBJ2-7; D ambiguous. Germline lookup yields CDR1 SGHRS and CDR2 YFSETQ. V gave up 4 bases and J gave up 0 bases, with 11 bases separating them. There are 14 residues in the CDR3. Here the CDR3 DNA reads TGCGCCAGCAGCCCCCGGTGGGCCTCCTACGAGCAGTACTTC. As protein: CASSPRWASYEQYF.

The V call is TRBV5-4, the J call TRBJ2-3; no definite D call. V lost 0 bases and J lost 0, with 8 bases in between. The CDR3 extends over 15 amino acids. CDR1 SGHNT and CDR2 YYREEE come from the germline V gene (reference sequence). The CDR3 sequence: CASSLGSTSTDTQYF. In DNA form, the CDR3 reads TGTGCCAGCAGCTTGGGGTCAACTAGCACAGATACGCAGTATTTT.

V gene TRBV7-9 combines with J gene TRBJ2-7, with 9 bases matching TRBD1. This CDR3 contains 13 residues. V lost 6 bases, J lost 2 bases, and 2 bases stayed unmatched. The germline V gene encodes CDR1 SEHNR and CDR2 FQNEAQ (reference sequence). The CDR3 DNA follows: TGTGCCAGCAGAGGACAGGGGACCTACGAGCAGTACTTC. Translating gives CASRGQGTYEQYF.

The J gene is TRBJ2-1, the V gene TRBV28, with D possibly being TRBD2 (6 bases). V was trimmed by 5 bases and J by 2 bases, leaving 13 bases between them. This CDR3 is built from 15 residues. Looked up from germline, CDR1 is MDHEN and CDR2 is SYDVKM. CDR3 amino acids: CASSRPGVTYNEQFF. The CDR3 DNA follows: TGTGCCAGCAGTCGGCCGGGAGTTACCTACAATGAGCAGTTCTTC.

The chain is built from TRBV19 and TRBJ2-2; 9 bases line up with TRBD2. The CDR3 has 15 amino acids. CDR1 LNHDA and CDR2 SQIVND come from the germline V gene (reference sequence). Trimming at V came to 6 bases and at J to 2 bases, leaving 4 bases not matched to a gene. CDR3 nucleotides: TGTGCCAGTAGCCGGACTAGCGTAAACACCGGGGAGCTGTTTTTT. It specifies CASSRTSVNTGELFF.